These 28 T cell receptor beta chains were all obtained from the same sample, sequenced in a study of blood T cell repertoires in COVID-19 (dated by TCRdb to about 2020). Libraries were prepared through the immunoSEQ multiplex PCR assay. The immuneACCESS repertoire file appears here via TCRdb, limited to in-frame rearrangements. These files lack a portion of the clones; in checked studies, under half of the deficit traces to unresolved V genes, and the cause of the others is not known. This sample lists some 530,000 clones; approximately 83% were detected once. The top ten clonotypes cover 3% to 3.5% of the sample. The sequencing input was peripheral blood. Every receptor here comes from a human donor in a cohort sampled during active COVID-19.

The chain has TRBV30 and TRBJ1-2; TRBD1 matches at 7 bases. Germline V gives CDR1 GTSNPN, CDR2 SVGIG (reference sequence). This CDR3 has 15 amino acids. Trimming at V came to 1 base and at J to 6 bases, leaving 11 bases not matched to a gene. DNA for the CDR3: TGTGCCTGGAGTGCTTCCCGACAGGGCTTGGATGGCTACACCTTC. Translation gives CAWSASRQGLDGYTF.

The chain recombines TRBV18 with TRBJ1-1; no reliable D call. V was trimmed by 3 bases and J by 4 bases, leaving 6 bases between them. This CDR3 is built from 12 residues. Germline CDR1 KGHSH, CDR2 LQKENI. The CDR3 region is CASSPALTEAFF. The CDR3 region has the DNA TGTGCCAGCTCACCGGCCCTCACTGAAGCTTTCTTT.

In its sample, this clone was seen once. V usage is TRBV9 and J usage is TRBJ2-7; TRBD1 matches at 7 bases. V gave up 4 bases and J gave up 0 bases; unmatched junction bases: 4. The CDR3 runs to 14 residues. Germline assignment: CDR1 SGDLS and CDR2 YYNGEE. CDR3: CASSTGQDSYEQYF. CDR3 bases: TGTGCCAGCAGCACAGGACAGGACTCCTACGAGCAGTACTTC.

The chain couples TRBV28 to TRBJ2-1, with 7 bases that match TRBD2. V was clipped by 4 bases and J by 6 bases; unmatched bases: 9. Germline CDR1 reads MDHEN; CDR2 reads SYDVKM. There are 15 residues in the CDR3. The CDR3 DNA is TGTGCCAGCAGTTCGACTAGCACGAGGGTCAATGAGCAGTTCTTC. Amino acids: CASSSTSTRVNEQFF.

This clone was counted a single time. CDR3 nucleotides: TGTGCCATCAGTGAATTCGGACAGATGATTCCTAGCAATCAGCCCCAGCATTTT. Its translation: CAISEFGQMIPSNQPQHF. This sequence joins TRBV10-3 and TRBJ1-5; TRBD1 is a possible D gene (6 bases). The CDR3 covers 18 residues. Germline assignment: CDR1 ENHRY and CDR2 SYGVKD. Trimming cost V 3 bases and J 0 bases, with 18 bases left between them.

This rearrangement joins TRBV10-2 to TRBJ1-2; TRBD1 aligns across 7 bases. V dropped 2 bases and J dropped 6; count of bases not matched to a gene: 12. This CDR3 contains 16 residues. Germline loops: CDR1 WSHSY, CDR2 SAAADI. CDR3 in DNA: TGCGCCAGCAGTGAGACTTCACAGGGGTGGGGGCATGGCTACACCTTC. Translating gives CASSETSQGWGHGYTF.

The V call is TRBV5-1, the J call TRBJ2-7; the match to TRBD2 covers 9 bases. The CDR3 has 13 amino acids. With V trimmed by 6 bases and J by 6 bases, 7 bases remained unmatched. Germline-derived CDR1 and CDR2 are SGHRS and YFSETQ. This CDR3 is CASTQREAGEQYF. DNA for the CDR3: TGCGCCAGCACTCAGCGGGAGGCTGGCGAGCAGTACTTC.

The V call is TRBV18, the J call TRBJ2-2; 7 bases agree with TRBD2. Germline loops: CDR1 KGHSH, CDR2 LQKENI. With V trimmed by 3 bases and J by 6 bases, 7 bases remained unmatched. This CDR3 region has 15 residues. Here the CDR3 DNA reads TGTGCCAGCTCACCCGCGGGGGAGTGGGCCGGGGAGCTGTTTTTT. Translating gives CASSPAGEWAGELFF.

The V call is TRBV4-2, the J call TRBJ2-3; no clear D. Trimming removed 0 bases at V and 0 bases at J, with 19 bases between. Germline CDR1 and CDR2: LGHNA and YNFKEQ. This CDR3 is built from 19 residues. DNA for the CDR3: TGTGCCAGCAGCCAAGATGCGCTCTCTACTTATGGTAGCACAGATACGCAGTATTTT. It specifies CASSQDALSTYGSTDTQYF.

Concerning this clone: Other DNA sequences of this sample code for an identical CDR3. This chain connects TRBV7-3 to TRBJ1-1, with TRBD1 as a possible D gene (6 bases). The CDR3 loop spans 13 amino acids. The germline CDR1 and CDR2 sequences are SGHTA and FQGTGA. Deletions cut 4 bases from V and 2 bases from J, with 8 bases between. The CDR3 sequence is CASSSQGNTEAFF. The DNA for the CDR3 is TGTGCCAGCAGCTCACAGGGAAACACTGAAGCTTTCTTT.

This clone was recorded at least ten times. The V gene is TRBV9, the J gene TRBJ1-2; TRBD1 might be the D (5 bases). Looked up from germline, CDR1 is SGDLS and CDR2 is YYNGEE. Deletions cut 4 bases from V and 8 bases from J, with 18 bases between. CDR3 length: 14 amino acids. CDR3 DNA sequence: TGTGCCAGCAGCCCGCGGGACGGATTGATGGGCTACACCTTC. Its translation: CASSPRDGLMGYTF.

This clone has just a few counts. The chain recombines TRBV28 with TRBJ1-4; 10 bases align to TRBD1. V was clipped by 3 bases and J by 3 bases; unmatched bases: 7. Per the germline V gene, CDR1 is MDHEN and CDR2 is SYDVKM. The CDR3 consists of 17 residues. CDR3 sequence: CASSLDRGSSANEKLFF. DNA of the CDR3: TGTGCCAGCAGTTTGGACAGGGGGTCTTCGGCTAATGAAAAACTGTTTTTT.

V is TRBV19 and J is TRBJ2-4; D may be TRBD1 (6 bases). CDR3 length: 14 residues. Germline CDR1 LNHDA, CDR2 SQIVND (reference sequence). Trimming left V 4 bases short and J 8 bases short, with 15 bases between. DNA for the CDR3: TGTGCCAGTAGTACCACAGGGTTGCGTGACATTCAGTACTTC. It yields the protein CASSTTGLRDIQYF. Supplemented by reference TRBV19 and TRBJ2-4, the full variable domain reads DGGITQSPKYLFRKEGQNVTLSCEQNLNHDAMYWYRQDPGQGLRLIYYSQIVNDFQKGDIAEGYSVSREKKESFPLTVTSAQKNPTAFYLCASSTTGLRDIQYFGAGTRLSVL.

The chain joins TRBV9 to TRBJ2-1; tentatively, D is TRBD1 (5 bases). The CDR3 runs 15 residues. Trimming removed 5 bases at V and 1 base at J, with 13 bases between. Germline V lookup: CDR1 SGDLS, CDR2 YYNGEE. CDR3 coding DNA: TGTGCCAGCAGTAACCAGGGAAATTCCTACAATGAGCAGTTCTTC. It yields the protein CASSNQGNSYNEQFF. Filled out from reference TRBV9 and TRBJ2-1, the complete variable domain reads DSGVTQTPKHLITATGQRVTLRCSPRSGDLSVYWYQQSLDQGLQFLIQYYNGEERAKGNILERFSAQQFPDLHSELNLSSLELGDSALYFCASSNQGNSYNEQFFGPGTRLTVL.

This clone was seen a single time. V is TRBV7-9 and J is TRBJ2-3, with 12 bases that match TRBD2. Germline values: CDR1 SEHNR, CDR2 FQNEAQ (reference sequence). This CDR3 contains 16 residues. J gave up 5 bases and V 1 base, and 4 bases lay outside the gene matches. The DNA of the CDR3 is TGTGCCAGCAGCTTAGGACTAGCGGGAGTGGGAGATACGCAGTATTTT. Protein product: CASSLGLAGVGDTQYF.

V is TRBV9 and J is TRBJ2-1; 9 positions agree with TRBD1. Germline CDR1 SGDLS, CDR2 YYNGEE. The CDR3 runs 15 residues. The V and J ends lost 1 base and 6 bases, in that order; junction bases with no gene match: 5. The CDR3 coding sequence is TGTGCCAGCAGCGTAACGGGACAGGGTGGCAATGAGCAGTTCTTC. This gives the protein CASSVTGQGGNEQFF.

With respect to this clone: At one boundary the junction diverges from the germline segment, which might be a read error. The J gene is TRBJ1-2, the V gene TRBV10-3; 8 bases match TRBD1. Per the germline V gene, CDR1 is ENHRY and CDR2 is SYGVKD. The CDR3 is 12 amino acids. CDR3 DNA sequence: TGTGCCATCAGTGACGGACAGGGTGGCCCCCGGTTC. This translates into CAISDGQGGPRF.

Comments on this clone: In the same sample, other DNA sequences code for this CDR3. The rearrangement uses TRBV18 and TRBJ2-2, with D possibly matching TRBD1 (5 bases). There are 13 residues in the CDR3. V lost 1 base and J 6 bases, leaving 6 bases between the germline ends. Germline CDR1 and CDR2: KGHSH and LQKENI. The CDR3 loop is CASSPQGSGELFF. CDR3 DNA sequence: TGTGCCAGCTCACCACAGGGGTCCGGGGAGCTGTTTTTT.

This chain connects TRBV18 to TRBJ2-7, with a tentative D call TRBD2 (5 bases). Germline-derived CDR1 and CDR2 are KGHSH and LQKENI. This CDR3 is built from 17 residues. V lost 5 bases, J lost 3 bases, and 23 bases lay in between. The CDR3 region is CASSTSQYRADLYEQYF. The CDR3 region has the DNA TGTGCCAGCTCAACTAGTCAGTACCGGGCGGATCTCTACGAGCAGTACTTC.

V gene TRBV5-6 combines with J gene TRBJ2-1; 11 bases are a match to TRBD2. The CDR3 has 16 residues. With V trimmed by 4 bases and J by 4 bases, 7 bases remained unmatched. CDR1 and CDR2 from the germline V gene are SGHDT and YYEEEE. This chain's CDR3 is CASSPQGLAAYNEQFF. Written as DNA, the CDR3 is TGTGCCAGCAGCCCCCAGGGACTAGCGGCATACAATGAGCAGTTCTTC. The variable domain in full, completed from reference TRBV5-6 and TRBJ2-1, reads DAGVTQSPTHLIKTRGQQVTLRCSPKSGHDTVSWYQQALGQGPQFIFQYYEEEERQRGNFPDRFSGHQFPNYSSELNVNALLLGDSALYLCASSPQGLAAYNEQFFGPGTRLTVL.

The genes are TRBV5-8 and TRBJ1-2; D remains ambiguous. Between the trimmed V and J ends, which lost 4 bases and 5 bases, there was a span of 15 bases. Germline lookup yields CDR1 SGHTS and CDR2 YDEGEE. The length of the CDR3 is 14 residues. In DNA form, the CDR3 reads TGTGCCAGCAGCCCCTCACCGGGGTATTATGGCTACACCTTC. Translated, it gives CASSPSPGYYGYTF.

A note on this clone: Other DNA sequences within the sample encode an identical CDR3. The CDR3: CASSFLAGQETQYF. CDR3 in DNA: TGTGCCAGTAGCTTTCTAGCGGGCCAAGAGACCCAGTACTTC. J is TRBJ2-5 and V is TRBV19; 8 positions match TRBD2. Germline assignment: CDR1 LNHDA and CDR2 SQIVND (reference sequence). V gave up 6 bases and J gave up 1 base; unmatched junction bases: 4. The CDR3 runs 14 residues.

The chain joins TRBV29-1 to TRBJ2-2, with a possible D match to TRBD1 (5 bases). Germline assignment: CDR1 SQVTM and CDR2 ANQGSEA. This CDR3 is 14 amino acids long. The germline V and J ends were trimmed by 5 bases and 5 bases, with 15 bases remaining between them. This CDR3 is CSVSGMGQTGELFF. The CDR3 bases are TGCAGCGTTTCAGGGATGGGCCAGACCGGGGAGCTGTTTTTT.

As regards this clone: Relative to the germline gene, one junction end is altered; a read error may explain this. The chain employs TRBV7-2 and TRBJ2-7; the match to TRBD2 covers 11 bases. CDR3 size: 14 residues. Germline assignment: CDR1 SGHTA and CDR2 FQGNSA. The CDR3 region is CASSLAGGEKEQYF. The DNA of the CDR3 is TGTGCCAGCAGTTTAGCGGGAGGGGAGAAAGAGCAGTACTTC.

The V and J genes are TRBV28 and TRBJ2-5; 10 nucleotides match TRBD1. The CDR3 consists of 14 residues. Germline V gene sequence: CDR1 MDHEN, CDR2 SYDVKM. After removal of 10 bases from V and 6 bases from J, the junction contained 11 bases not matched to a gene. CDR3 coding DNA: TGTGCCACCCAAGCCGGGACAGGGGCGAAGACCCAGTACTTC. Encoded protein: CATQAGTGAKTQYF.

The rearrangement links TRBV10-3 to TRBJ1-2; 8 nucleotides agree with TRBD1. Germline values: CDR1 ENHRY, CDR2 SYGVKD. V lost 5 bases and J lost 8; bases outside the gene matches: 7. CDR3 length equals 13 residues. CDR3 region: CAISPGQGGGYTF. Here the CDR3 DNA reads TGTGCCATCAGTCCTGGACAGGGCGGCGGCTACACCTTC.

The chain has TRBV7-2 and TRBJ2-7; tentative D call: TRBD1 (5 bases). V was clipped by 4 bases and J by 3 bases, with 13 bases between them. The CDR3 contains 14 residues. Germline V gene lookup returns CDR1 SGHTA and CDR2 FQGNSA. As DNA, the CDR3 is TGTGCCAGCAGCTCAGCTAACAGGTTCTACGAGCAGTACTTC. As protein: CASSSANRFYEQYF.

This clone was counted a few times. The chain combines TRBV29-1 with TRBJ1-3; 9 positions agree with TRBD1. With V trimmed by 6 bases and J by 2 bases, 5 bases remained unmatched. CDR3 length: 14 amino acids. The V gene's germline CDR1 is SQVTM and CDR2 ANQGSEA. The CDR3 region has the DNA TGCAGCGTAGTCGGACAGGGGCCTGGAAACACCATATATTTT. This gives the protein CSVVGQGPGNTIYF.